The source of this TCR beta chain is a study of shared clonotypes between healthy human individuals. The germline V gene encodes CDR1 LNHDA and CDR2 SQIVND (reference sequence). Trimming took 6 bases from V and 2 from J; bases not matched to a gene: 6. The CDR3 has 15 residues. Data came from immunoSEQ multiplex PCR; TCRdb stores just in-frame clones and leaves some out. The sample lists 2 million to 3 million clones, approximately 94% occurring once. Regarding the study as a whole: Generally, naive subsets came out with larger estimated richness than memory subsets.

On this clone: Its target is unknown.

The chain couples TRBV19 to TRBJ2-7, with TRBD1 matching 11 bases. This TCR was recovered from a young man in good health. Some clones in this sample may be carry-over from other donors' samples. Sequenced sample: naive CD4+ T cells from PBMCs. Indicated subset: CD45RA+ positively selected. The CDR3 DNA is TGTGCCAGTAGCCCGGACAGGGGGCGGGCCTACGAGCAGTACTTC. Encoded protein: CASSPDRGRAYEQYF.